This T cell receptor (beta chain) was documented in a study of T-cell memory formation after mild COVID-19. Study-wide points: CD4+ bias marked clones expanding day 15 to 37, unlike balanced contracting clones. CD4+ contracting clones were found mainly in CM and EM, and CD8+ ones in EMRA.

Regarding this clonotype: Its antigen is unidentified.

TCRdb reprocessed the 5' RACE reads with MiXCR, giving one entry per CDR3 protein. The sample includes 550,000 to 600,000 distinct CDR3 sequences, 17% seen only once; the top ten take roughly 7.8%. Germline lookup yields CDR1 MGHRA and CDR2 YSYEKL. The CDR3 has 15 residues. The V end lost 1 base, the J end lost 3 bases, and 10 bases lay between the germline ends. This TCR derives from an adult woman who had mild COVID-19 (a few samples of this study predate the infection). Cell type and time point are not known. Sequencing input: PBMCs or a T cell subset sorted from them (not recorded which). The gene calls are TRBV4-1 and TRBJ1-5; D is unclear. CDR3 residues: CASSQGGAINQPQHF. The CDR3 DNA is TGCGCCAGCAGCCAAGGGGGAGCGATCAATCAGCCCCAGCATTTT.